This TCR beta chain was recovered during a study of OX40 agonist ivuxolimab in advanced cancers. Study as a whole: The patients received ivuxolimab by intravenous route every 2 weeks at 0.01 to 10 mg/kg. Three patients, one with hepatocellular carcinoma and two with cutaneous melanoma, responded partially. Findings of the study overall: Expanded clones tended on average to be more numerous among CD8+ T cells than CD4+. Doses of 0.1 to 3.0 mg/kg were accompanied by clonal expansion of CD4+ and CD8+ blood T cells by week 6.

Between the trimmed V and J ends, which lost 0 bases and 6 bases, there was a span of 5 bases. CDR1 and CDR2 from the germline V gene are GTSNPN and SVGIG (reference sequence). The CDR3 is 12 residues long. The protocol was immunoSEQ multiplex PCR, while the TCRdb copy is restricted to in-frame clones and leaves out a portion. This sample yields approximately 77,000 clones, of which less than 95% are seen a single time; about 10% belongs to the top ten. Details on this clone: The antigen is not known.

The source was CD4+ or CD8+ T cells sorted from blood, collected in a trial of the OX40 agonist ivuxolimab. The origin of this receptor is an adult with an advanced solid tumor such as melanoma, head and neck, liver or kidney cancer. This chain connects TRBV30 to TRBJ2-2; D ambiguous. This CDR3 is CAWSVWPGELFF. The CDR3 nucleotides are TGTGCCTGGAGTGTGTGGCCCGGGGAGCTGTTTTTT.